A single T cell receptor beta chain is shown here with its context. As yet, its antigen is unknown. The investigators collected lesional scalp punch biopsies and peripheral blood from alopecia areata patients. The sorting of PBMCs gave CD4+ and CD8+ T cells. The source of the sample is a study of CD8+ T cells in alopecia areata. Study summary: Those patients who were treated received oral tofacitinib, which was given at 5 to 10 mg twice daily for moderate-to-severe alopecia areata.

In each case, RNA was isolated and then reverse transcribed into cDNA as the sequencing template. Generated by immunoSEQ multiplex PCR, the TCRdb table keeps only in-frame clones and is missing some. The sample holds roughly 140,000 clones, under 60% seen once. The ends were cut back, 0 bases at V and 8 bases at J, with 8 bases in the middle. The CDR3 is 12 residues long. Germline values: CDR1 GTSNPN, CDR2 SVGIG (reference sequence). Study observations and caveats: It was less clear whether patients shared TCRs than it was in mice, possibly because of HLA.

The genes are TRBV30 and TRBJ2-1, with no clear D. The sequencing here drew on CD8+ T cells sorted from blood, taken at week 0. This clonotype originated in a human donor with alopecia areata. The CDR3 sequence is CAWSVRSDEQFF. For the CDR3, the DNA is TGTGCCTGGAGTGTTCGATCGGATGAGCAGTTCTTC.